These 2 T cell receptor beta chains came from one sample sequenced in a study of shared clonotypes between healthy human individuals. Sequencing was performed with immunoSEQ multiplex PCR; in TCRdb, only in-frame clones are kept and a portion is missing. This sample has about 870,000 clones, with about 92% found just once. CD8 cells classed as naive were CD45RO-negative and positively selected for CCR7, excluding terminally differentiated effector memory CD45RA+ cells. Sample: naive CD8+ T cells sorted from blood. These receptors all come from a man aged 25-45 years in good health.

The chain uses TRBV7-6 and TRBJ1-3; D is possibly TRBD1 (5 bases). V lost 2 bases and J lost 0, with 14 bases in between. CDR1 and CDR2 (germline): SGHVS, FNYEAQ. The CDR3 has 17 amino acids. The CDR3 loop is CASSLYEPGISGNTIYF. DNA of the CDR3: TGTGCCAGCAGCTTATATGAACCAGGGATCTCTGGAAACACCATATATTTT.

Here the CDR3 reads CASSQPGTGELFF. The CDR3, as DNA: TGTGCCAGCAGCCAACCGGGGACCGGGGAGCTGTTTTTT. The chain employs TRBV4-2 and TRBJ2-2; maybe TRBD2 (5 bases). The germline CDR1 and CDR2 sequences are LGHNA and YNFKEQ. Trimming removed 2 bases from V and 5 bases from J, with 6 bases in between. This CDR3 is 13 amino acids long.